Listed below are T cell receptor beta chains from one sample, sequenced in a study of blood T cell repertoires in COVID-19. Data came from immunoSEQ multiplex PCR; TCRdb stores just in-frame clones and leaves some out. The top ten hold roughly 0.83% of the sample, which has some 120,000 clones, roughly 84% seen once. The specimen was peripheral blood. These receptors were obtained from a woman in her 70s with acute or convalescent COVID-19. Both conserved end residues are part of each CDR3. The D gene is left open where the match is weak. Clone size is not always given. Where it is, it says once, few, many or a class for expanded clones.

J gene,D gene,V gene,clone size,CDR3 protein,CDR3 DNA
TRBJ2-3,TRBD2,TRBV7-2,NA,CASSLFRTSGNAADTQYF,TGTGCCAGCAGCTTATTCCGAACTAGCGGGAATGCAGCAGATACGCAGTATTTT
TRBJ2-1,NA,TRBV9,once,CASSVGTGGSEQFF,TGTGCCAGCAGCGTAGGGACTGGCGGAAGTGAGCAGTTCTTC
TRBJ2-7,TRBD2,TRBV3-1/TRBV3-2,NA,CASSQSLRLAGAYEQYF,TGTGCCAGCAGCCAATCACTCCGACTAGCGGGTGCCTACGAGCAGTACTTC
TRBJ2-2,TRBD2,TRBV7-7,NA,CASSPFGGGNTGELFF,TGTGCCAGCAGCCCATTTGGCGGGGGAAATACCGGGGAGCTGTTTTTT
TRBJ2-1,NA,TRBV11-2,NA,CASSLDSGQNEQFF,TGTGCCAGCAGCTTAGATAGTGGACAGAATGAGCAGTTCTTC
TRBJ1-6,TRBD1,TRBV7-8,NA,CASSRDRGDNSPLHF,TGTGCCAGCAGCCGGGACAGGGGGGATAATTCACCCCTCCACTTT
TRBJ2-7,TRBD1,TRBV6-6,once,CASSWTGDEQYF,TGTGCCAGCAGTTGGACAGGGGACGAGCAGTACTTC
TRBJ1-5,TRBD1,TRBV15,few,CATSRYGTGSNQPQHF,TGTGCCACCAGCAGATATGGGACAGGGAGCAATCAGCCCCAGCATTTT
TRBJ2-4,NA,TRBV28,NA,CASSLSGDVSNIQYF,TGTGCCAGCAGTCTAAGCGGAGATGTGAGCAACATTCAGTACTTC
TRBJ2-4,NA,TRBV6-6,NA,CASSYVREGFLNIQYF,TGTGCCAGCAGTTACGTCAGGGAAGGGTTTTTGAACATTCAGTACTTC
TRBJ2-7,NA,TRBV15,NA,CATSREDSYEQYF,TGTGCCACCAGCAGAGAGGACAGCTACGAGCAGTACTTC
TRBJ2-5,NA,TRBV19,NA,CASSISTGLQETQYF,TGTGCCAGTAGTATATCGACGGGACTCCAAGAGACCCAGTACTTC
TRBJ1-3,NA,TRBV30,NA,CAWSGTAGNTIYF,TGTGCCTGGAGTGGGACTGCTGGAAACACCATATATTTT
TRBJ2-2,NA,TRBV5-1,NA,CASSLDSGNTGELFF,TGCGCCAGCAGCTTGGATAGCGGCAACACCGGGGAGCTGTTTTTT
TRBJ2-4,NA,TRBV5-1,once,CASSLDLSKNIQYF,TGCGCCAGCAGTCTGGACTTATCCAAAAACATTCAGTACTTC
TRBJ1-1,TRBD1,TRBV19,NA,CASSIGDSFPLNTEAFF,TGTGCCAGTAGTATTGGGGACAGCTTCCCCCTGAACACTGAAGCTTTCTTT
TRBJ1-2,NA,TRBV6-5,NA,CASSFGTGMYGYTF,TGTGCCAGCAGTTTCGGAACAGGGATGTATGGCTACACCTTC
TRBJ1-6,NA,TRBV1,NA,CTSSLDDRGRDSPLHF,TGCACCAGCAGCCTCGACGACAGGGGGCGCGATTCACCCCTCCACTTT
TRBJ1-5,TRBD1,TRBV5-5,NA,CASSSTGVPPSPQHF,TGTGCCAGCAGCTCGACAGGGGTCCCACCATCGCCCCAGCATTTT
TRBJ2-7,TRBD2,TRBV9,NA,CASSVGAGEGEQYF,TGTGCCAGCAGCGTAGGAGCGGGAGAGGGCGAGCAGTACTTC
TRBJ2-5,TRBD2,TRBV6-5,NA,CASSRLAGLQETQYF,TGTGCCAGCAGTAGACTAGCGGGCCTCCAAGAGACCCAGTACTTC
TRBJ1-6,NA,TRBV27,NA,CASSLSTPNPGRNSPLHF,TGTGCCAGCAGTTTATCAACCCCAAATCCTGGGAGAAACTCACCCCTCCACTTT
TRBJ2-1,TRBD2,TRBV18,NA,CASSPRLAGNEQFF,TGTGCCAGCTCACCTCGACTAGCGGGCAATGAGCAGTTCTTC
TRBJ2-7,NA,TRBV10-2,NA,CASSEIPTGTYEQYF,TGCGCCAGCAGTGAGATCCCGACTGGAACCTACGAGCAGTACTTC
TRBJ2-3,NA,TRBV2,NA,CASSRGRTDTQYF,TGTGCCAGCAGTAGGGGTCGCACAGATACGCAGTATTTT
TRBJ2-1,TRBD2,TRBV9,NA,CASSPSGGSYNEQFF,TGTGCCAGCAGCCCCAGCGGGGGGTCCTACAATGAGCAGTTCTTC
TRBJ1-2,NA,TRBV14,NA,CASSLRRGDYGYTF,TGTGCCAGCAGCCTCCGGCGGGGAGACTATGGCTACACCTTC
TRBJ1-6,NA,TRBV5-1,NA,CASSQTGTSNSPLHF,TGCGCCAGCAGTCAAACAGGAACTTCTAATTCACCCCTCCACTTT
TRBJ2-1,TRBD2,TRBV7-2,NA,CASSPAGLAGGEQFF,TGTGCCAGCAGCCCCGCTGGCCTAGCGGGGGGTGAGCAGTTCTTC
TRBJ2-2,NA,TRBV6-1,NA,CASSEARIQNTGELFF,TGTGCCAGCAGTGAAGCGCGGATACAGAACACCGGGGAGCTGTTTTTT
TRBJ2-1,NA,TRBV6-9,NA,CASSYSDPLAFDEQFF,TGTGCCAGCAGTTATTCCGATCCGCTAGCGTTTGATGAGCAGTTCTTC
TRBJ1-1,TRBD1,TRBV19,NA,CASSVQGRVKAFF,TGTGCCAGTAGCGTACAGGGGCGGGTGAAAGCTTTCTTT
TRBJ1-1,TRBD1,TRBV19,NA,CASSARTGGGTEAFF,TGTGCCAGTAGTGCCCGGACAGGGGGCGGCACTGAAGCTTTCTTT
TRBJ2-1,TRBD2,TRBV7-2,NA,CASSSLAGAWNEQFF,TGTGCCAGCAGCTCTCTAGCGGGAGCTTGGAATGAGCAGTTCTTC
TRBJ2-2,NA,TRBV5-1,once,CASSVHGELFF,TGCGCCAGCAGCGTACACGGGGAGCTGTTTTTT
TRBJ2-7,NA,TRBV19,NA,CASSPTRAYEQYF,TGTGCCAGTAGTCCGACTAGAGCCTACGAGCAGTACTTC
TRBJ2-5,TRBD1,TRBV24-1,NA,CATSTSGGETQYF,TGTGCCACCAGTACATCAGGGGGAGAGACCCAGTACTTC
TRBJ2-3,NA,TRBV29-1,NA,CSVQKGPDTQYF,TGCAGCGTCCAAAAGGGGCCAGATACGCAGTATTTT